The clone carrying this T cell receptor (beta chain) was counted a few times. The antigen remains undetermined. While unrecorded immune exposures were likely, the donors were nominally healthy when sampled. This entry belongs to a study of cytomegalovirus exposure and HLA in healthy donors. General study results and limits: The HLA-A and HLA-B alleles of most subjects were reportedly predicted accurately from TCR beta sequences. According to the study, about 180 TCR beta chains were cytomegalovirus-associated.

In the PCR, 60 Vbeta and 13 Jbeta primers were used. Libraries were prepared by immunoSEQ multiplex PCR; TCRdb keeps only in-frame clonotypes and omits some of them. The profile shows roughly 150,000 clones, approximately 80% of them singletons. The sequence came from a woman aged 40 to 49 in good health and CMV-seronegative. Sequenced input: PBMCs.

The CDR3 here is CASSLEYAQYF. The CDR3 DNA sequence: TGTGCCAGCAGCTTAGAGTATGCGCAGTATTTT. This rearrangement joins TRBV5-5 to TRBJ2-3; D remains unclear. CDR3 size: 11 residues. V dropped 2 bases and J dropped 10 bases, with 8 bases sitting between them. Germline V gene data show CDR1 as SGHKS and CDR2 as YYEKEE (reference sequence). The full variable domain, rest sourced from reference TRBV5-5 and TRBJ2-3, is DAGVTQSPTHLIKTRGQQVTLRCSPISGHKSVSWYQQVLGQGPQFIFQYYEKEERGRGNFPDRFSARQFPNYSSELNVNALLLGDSALYLCASSLEYAQYFGPGTRLTVL.